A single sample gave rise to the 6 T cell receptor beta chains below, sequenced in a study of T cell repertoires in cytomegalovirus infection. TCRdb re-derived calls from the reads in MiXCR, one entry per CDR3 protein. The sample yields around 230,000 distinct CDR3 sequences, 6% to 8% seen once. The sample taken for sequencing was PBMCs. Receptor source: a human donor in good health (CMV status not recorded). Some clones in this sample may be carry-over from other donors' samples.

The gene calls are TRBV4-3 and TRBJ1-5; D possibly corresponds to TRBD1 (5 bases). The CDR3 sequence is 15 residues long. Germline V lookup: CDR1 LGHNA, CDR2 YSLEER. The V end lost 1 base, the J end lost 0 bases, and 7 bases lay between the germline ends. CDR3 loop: CASSQGGDSNQPQHF. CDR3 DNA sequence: TGCGCCAGCAGCCAAGGAGGGGATAGCAATCAGCCCCAGCATTTT.

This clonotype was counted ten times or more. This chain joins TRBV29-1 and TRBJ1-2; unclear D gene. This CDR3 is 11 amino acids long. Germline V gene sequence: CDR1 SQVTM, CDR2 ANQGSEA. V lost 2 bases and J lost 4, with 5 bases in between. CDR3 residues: CSVETAYGYTF. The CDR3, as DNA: TGCAGCGTTGAAACAGCCTATGGCTACACCTTC.

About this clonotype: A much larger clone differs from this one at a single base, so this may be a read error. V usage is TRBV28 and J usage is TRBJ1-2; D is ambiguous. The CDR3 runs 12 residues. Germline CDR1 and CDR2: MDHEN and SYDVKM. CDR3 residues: CVVQKSNYSYTF. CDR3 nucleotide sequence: TGTGTGGTCCAGAAATCCAACTATAGCTACACCTTC.

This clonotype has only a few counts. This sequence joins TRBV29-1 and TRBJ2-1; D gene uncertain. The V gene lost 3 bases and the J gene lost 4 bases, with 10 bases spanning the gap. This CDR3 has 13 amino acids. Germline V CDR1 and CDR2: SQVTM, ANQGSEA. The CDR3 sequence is CSVDRRAYNEQFF. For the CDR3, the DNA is TGCAGCGTTGACAGGCGTGCGTACAATGAGCAGTTCTTC.

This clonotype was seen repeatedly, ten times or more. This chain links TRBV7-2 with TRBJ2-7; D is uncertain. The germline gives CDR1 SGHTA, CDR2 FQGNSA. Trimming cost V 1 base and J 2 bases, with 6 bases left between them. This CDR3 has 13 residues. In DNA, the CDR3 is TGTGCCAGCAGCTTAGGAGTCCCCTACGAGCAGTACTTC. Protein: CASSLGVPYEQYF.

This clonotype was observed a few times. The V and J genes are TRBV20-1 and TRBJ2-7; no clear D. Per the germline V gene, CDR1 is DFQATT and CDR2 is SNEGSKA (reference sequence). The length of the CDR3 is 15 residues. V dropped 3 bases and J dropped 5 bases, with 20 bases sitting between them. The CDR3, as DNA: TGCAGTGCTAGTCCCCCACAAATCGAACCCCACGAGCAGTACTTC. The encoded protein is CSASPPQIEPHEQYF.